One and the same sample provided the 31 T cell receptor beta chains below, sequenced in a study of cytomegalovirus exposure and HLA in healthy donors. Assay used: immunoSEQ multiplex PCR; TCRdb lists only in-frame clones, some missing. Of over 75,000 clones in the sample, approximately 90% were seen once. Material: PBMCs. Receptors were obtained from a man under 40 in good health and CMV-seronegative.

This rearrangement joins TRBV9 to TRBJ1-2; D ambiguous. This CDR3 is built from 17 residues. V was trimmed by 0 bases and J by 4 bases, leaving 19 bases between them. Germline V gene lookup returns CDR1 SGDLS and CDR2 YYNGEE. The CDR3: CASSVDETPSRPYGYTF. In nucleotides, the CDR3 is TGTGCCAGCAGCGTAGACGAGACACCTTCGCGCCCCTATGGCTACACCTTC.

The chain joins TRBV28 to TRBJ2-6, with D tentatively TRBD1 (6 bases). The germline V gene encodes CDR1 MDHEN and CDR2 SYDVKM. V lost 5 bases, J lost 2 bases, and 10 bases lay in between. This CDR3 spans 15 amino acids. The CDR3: CASSTRGPGANVLTF. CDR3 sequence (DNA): TGTGCCAGCAGTACCAGGGGACCTGGGGCCAACGTCCTGACTTTC.

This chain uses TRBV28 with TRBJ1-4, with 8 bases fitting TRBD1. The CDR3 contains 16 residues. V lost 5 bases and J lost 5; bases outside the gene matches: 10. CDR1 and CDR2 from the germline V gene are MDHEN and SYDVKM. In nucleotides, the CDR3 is TGTGCCAGCAGTGTCTCCAGGGGGCGCGGGAATGAAAAACTGTTTTTT. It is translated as CASSVSRGRGNEKLFF.

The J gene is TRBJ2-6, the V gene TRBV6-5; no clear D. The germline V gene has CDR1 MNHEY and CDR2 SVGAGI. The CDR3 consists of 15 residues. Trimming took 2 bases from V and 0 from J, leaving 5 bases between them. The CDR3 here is CASSYRSSGANVLTF. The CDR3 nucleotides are TGTGCCAGCAGTTACAGGAGCTCTGGGGCCAACGTCCTGACTTTC.

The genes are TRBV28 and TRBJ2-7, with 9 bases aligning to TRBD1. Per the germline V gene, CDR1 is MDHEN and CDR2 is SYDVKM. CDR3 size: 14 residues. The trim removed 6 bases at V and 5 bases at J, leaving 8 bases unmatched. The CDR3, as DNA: TGTGCCAGCAGGCTGGACAGGGGATTAAACGAGCAGTACTTC. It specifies CASRLDRGLNEQYF.

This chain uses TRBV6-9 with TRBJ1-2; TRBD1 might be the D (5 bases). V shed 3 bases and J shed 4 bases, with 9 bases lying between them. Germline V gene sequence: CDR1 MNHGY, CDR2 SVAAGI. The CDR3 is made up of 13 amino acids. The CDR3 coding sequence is TGTGCCAGCAGTTACAGGGCCGCCTATGGCTACACCTTC. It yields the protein CASSYRAAYGYTF.

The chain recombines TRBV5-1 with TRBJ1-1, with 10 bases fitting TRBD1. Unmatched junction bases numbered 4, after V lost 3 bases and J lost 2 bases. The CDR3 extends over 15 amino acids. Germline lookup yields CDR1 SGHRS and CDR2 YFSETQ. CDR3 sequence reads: CASSYRQGANTEAFF. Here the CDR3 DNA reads TGCGCCAGCAGCTATCGACAGGGGGCAAACACTGAAGCTTTCTTT.

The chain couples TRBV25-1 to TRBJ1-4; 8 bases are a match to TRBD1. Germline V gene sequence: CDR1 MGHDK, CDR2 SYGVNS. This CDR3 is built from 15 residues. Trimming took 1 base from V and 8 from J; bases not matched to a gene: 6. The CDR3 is CASSELGQEGEKLFF. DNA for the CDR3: TGTGCCAGCAGTGAATTGGGACAGGAGGGCGAAAAACTGTTTTTT.

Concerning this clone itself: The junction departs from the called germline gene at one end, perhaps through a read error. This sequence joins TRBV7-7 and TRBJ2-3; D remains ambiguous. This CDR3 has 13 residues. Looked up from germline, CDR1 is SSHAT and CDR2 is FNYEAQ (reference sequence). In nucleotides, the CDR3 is TGTGCTAGCAGCTTGTCACTGATAGATACGCAGTATTTT. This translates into CASSLSLIDTQYF.

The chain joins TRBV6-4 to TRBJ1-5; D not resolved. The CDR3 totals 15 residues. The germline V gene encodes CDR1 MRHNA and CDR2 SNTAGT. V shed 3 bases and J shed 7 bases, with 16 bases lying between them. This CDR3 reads CASSERPGIGQPQHF. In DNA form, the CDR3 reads TGTGCCAGCAGTGAACGCCCTGGCATCGGGCAGCCCCAGCATTTT.

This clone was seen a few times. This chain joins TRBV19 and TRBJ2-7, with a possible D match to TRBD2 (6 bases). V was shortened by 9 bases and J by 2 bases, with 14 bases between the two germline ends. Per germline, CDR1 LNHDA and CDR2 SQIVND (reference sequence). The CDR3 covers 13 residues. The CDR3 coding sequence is TGTGCCAGCAACACGGGACTCGCCTACGAGCAGTACTTC. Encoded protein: CASNTGLAYEQYF.

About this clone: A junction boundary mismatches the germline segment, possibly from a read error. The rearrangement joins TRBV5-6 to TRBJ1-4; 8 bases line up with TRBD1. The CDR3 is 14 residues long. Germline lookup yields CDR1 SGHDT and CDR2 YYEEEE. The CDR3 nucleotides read TGTGCCAGCAGCCTCATGACAGGGGCCTCTCCCCCTGTCTTT. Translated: CASSLMTGASPPVF.

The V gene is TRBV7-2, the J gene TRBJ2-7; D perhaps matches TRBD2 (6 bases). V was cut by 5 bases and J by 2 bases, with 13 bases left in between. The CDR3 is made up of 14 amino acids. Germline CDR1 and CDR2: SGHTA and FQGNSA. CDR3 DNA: TGTGCCAGCAGCATGGAGGGCGGGCCCTACGAGCAGTACTTC. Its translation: CASSMEGGPYEQYF.

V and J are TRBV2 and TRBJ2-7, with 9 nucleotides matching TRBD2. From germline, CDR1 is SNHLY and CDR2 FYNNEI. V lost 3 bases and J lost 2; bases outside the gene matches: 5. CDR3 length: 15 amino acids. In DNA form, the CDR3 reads TGTGCCAGCAGTGATCGTACTAGCGGGCCCTACGAGCAGTACTTC. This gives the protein CASSDRTSGPYEQYF.

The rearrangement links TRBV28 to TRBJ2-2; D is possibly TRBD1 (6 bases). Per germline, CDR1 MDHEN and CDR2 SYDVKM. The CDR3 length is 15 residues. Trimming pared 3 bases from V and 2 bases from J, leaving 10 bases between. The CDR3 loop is CASSFGTYNTGELFF. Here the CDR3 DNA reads TGTGCCAGCAGTTTTGGGACATACAACACCGGGGAGCTGTTTTTT.

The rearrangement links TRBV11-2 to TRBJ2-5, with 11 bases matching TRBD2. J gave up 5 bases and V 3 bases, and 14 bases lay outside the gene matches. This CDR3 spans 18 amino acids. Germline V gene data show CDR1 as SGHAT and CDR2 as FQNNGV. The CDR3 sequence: CASSLGSSGGIIWETQYF. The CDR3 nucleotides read TGTGCCAGCAGCTTGGGGTCTAGCGGGGGGATTATATGGGAGACCCAGTACTTC.

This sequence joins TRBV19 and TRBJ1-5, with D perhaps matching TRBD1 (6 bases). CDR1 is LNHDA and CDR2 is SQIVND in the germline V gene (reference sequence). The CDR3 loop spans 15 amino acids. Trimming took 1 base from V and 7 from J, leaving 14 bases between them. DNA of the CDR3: TGTGCCAGTAGTATAGCCCTAACAGGGTTGCAGCCCCAGCATTTT. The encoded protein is CASSIALTGLQPQHF.

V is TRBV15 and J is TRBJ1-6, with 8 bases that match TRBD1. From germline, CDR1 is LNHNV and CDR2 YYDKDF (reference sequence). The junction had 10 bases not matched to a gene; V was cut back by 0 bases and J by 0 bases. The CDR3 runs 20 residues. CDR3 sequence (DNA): TGTGCCACCAGCAGAGATTTTCGACAGGGGTATACCTCCTATAATTCACCCCTCCACTTT. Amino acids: CATSRDFRQGYTSYNSPLHF.

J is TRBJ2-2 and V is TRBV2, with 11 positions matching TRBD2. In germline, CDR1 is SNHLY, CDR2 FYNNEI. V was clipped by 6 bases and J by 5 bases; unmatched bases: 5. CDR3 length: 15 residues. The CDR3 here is CASRSTSGATGELFF. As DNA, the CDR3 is TGTGCCAGCAGGTCGACTAGCGGGGCAACCGGGGAGCTGTTTTTT.

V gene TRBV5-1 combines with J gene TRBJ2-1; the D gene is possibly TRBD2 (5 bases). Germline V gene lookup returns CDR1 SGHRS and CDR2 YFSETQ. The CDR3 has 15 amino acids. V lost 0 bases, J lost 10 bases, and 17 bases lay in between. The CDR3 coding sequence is TGCGCCAGCAGCTTGGTGGGAGACTTCTCCCGGGAGCAGTTCTTC. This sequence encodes CASSLVGDFSREQFF.

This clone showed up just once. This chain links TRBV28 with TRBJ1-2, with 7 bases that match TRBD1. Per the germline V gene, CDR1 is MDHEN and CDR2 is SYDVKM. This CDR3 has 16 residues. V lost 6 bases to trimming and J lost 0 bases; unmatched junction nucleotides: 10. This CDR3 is CASSRPGTATNYGYTF. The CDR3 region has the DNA TGTGCCAGCAGCCGGCCCGGGACAGCAACTAACTATGGCTACACCTTC.

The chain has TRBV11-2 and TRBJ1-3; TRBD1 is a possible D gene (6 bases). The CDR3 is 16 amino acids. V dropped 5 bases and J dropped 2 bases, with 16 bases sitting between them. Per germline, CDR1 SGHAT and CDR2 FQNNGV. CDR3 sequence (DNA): TGTGCCAGCAGCCCCAGTACAGGGACCACTGGAAACACCATATATTTT. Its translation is CASSPSTGTTGNTIYF.

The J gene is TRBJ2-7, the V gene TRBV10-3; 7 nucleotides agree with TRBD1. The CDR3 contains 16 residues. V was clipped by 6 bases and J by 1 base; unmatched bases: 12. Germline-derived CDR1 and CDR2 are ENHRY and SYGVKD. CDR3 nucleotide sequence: TGTGCCATCAGGGAAAAACAGGGGTTCGGGTCCTACGAGCAGTACTTC. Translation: CAIREKQGFGSYEQYF.

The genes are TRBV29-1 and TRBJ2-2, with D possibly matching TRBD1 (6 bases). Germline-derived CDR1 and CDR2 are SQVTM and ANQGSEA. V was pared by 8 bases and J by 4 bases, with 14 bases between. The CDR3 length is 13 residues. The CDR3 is CSPWTAATGELFF. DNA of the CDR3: TGCAGCCCATGGACAGCGGCCACCGGGGAGCTGTTTTTT.

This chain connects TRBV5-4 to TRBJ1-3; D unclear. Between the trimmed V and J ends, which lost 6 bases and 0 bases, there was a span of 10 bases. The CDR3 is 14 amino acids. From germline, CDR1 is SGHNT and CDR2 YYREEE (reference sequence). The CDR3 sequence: CASTRRGSGNTIYF. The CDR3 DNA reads TGTGCCAGCACCCGACGGGGCTCTGGAAACACCATATATTTT.

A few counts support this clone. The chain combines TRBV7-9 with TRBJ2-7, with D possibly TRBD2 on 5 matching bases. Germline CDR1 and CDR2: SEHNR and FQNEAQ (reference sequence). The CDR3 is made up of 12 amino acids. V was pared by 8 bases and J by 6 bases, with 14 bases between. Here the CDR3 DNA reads TGTGCCAGCGATTCGGAGGCTGGCGAGCAGTACTTC. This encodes CASDSEAGEQYF.

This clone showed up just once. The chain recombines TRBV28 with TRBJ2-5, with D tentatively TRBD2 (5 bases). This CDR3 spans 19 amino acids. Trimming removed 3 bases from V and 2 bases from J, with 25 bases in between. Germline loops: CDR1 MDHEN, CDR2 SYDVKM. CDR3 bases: TGTGCCAGCAGTTTCTGGAGCGGAGGATCCCCAGAAATTCAAGAGACCCAGTACTTC. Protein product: CASSFWSGGSPEIQETQYF.

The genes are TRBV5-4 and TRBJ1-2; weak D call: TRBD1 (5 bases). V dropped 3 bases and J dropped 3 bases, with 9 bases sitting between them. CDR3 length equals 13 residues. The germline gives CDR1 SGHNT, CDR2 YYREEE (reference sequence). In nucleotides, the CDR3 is TGTGCCAGCAGCTCGACAGACTACTATGGCTACACCTTC. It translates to CASSSTDYYGYTF.

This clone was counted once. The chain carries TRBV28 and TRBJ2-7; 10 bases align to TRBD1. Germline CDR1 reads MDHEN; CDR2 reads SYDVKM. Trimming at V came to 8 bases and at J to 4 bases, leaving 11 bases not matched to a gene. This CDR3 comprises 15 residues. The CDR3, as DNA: TGTGCCAGCCTCCCGGGACAGGGGACCAAGTACGAGCAGTACTTC. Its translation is CASLPGQGTKYEQYF.

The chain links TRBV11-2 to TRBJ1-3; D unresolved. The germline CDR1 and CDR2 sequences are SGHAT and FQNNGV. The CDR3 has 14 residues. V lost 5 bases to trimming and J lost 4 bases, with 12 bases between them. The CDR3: CASSTPQQGNTIYF. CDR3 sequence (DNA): TGTGCCAGCAGCACACCCCAACAGGGAAACACCATATATTTT.

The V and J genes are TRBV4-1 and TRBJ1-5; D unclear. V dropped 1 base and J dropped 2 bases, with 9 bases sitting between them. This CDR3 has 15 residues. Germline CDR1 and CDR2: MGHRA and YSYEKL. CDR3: CASSQVARGNQPQHF. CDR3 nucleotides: TGCGCCAGCAGCCAAGTCGCACGGGGCAATCAGCCCCAGCATTTT.